This TCR beta chain stems from a study of T cell responses to AZD1222 COVID-19 vaccine. Study-wide context: Whether given at about 4 or about 12 weeks, second doses were pooled. Overall study findings and caveats: The span of vaccine-associated CD4 TCRs extended across spike, with dominance at 160-218 and 743-854. Close to half of all spike-specific TCRs reportedly target regions of the variants that are unmutated.

This clone came up once. Its specificity is not known. This CDR3 has 14 residues. V lost 3 bases and J 1 base, leaving 7 bases between the germline ends. Germline lookup yields CDR1 MGHRA and CDR2 YSYEKL. Libraries were prepared by immunoSEQ multiplex PCR; TCRdb keeps only in-frame clonotypes and omits some of them. This sample yields roughly 160,000 clones, of which roughly 89% are seen a single time; over 1.5% belongs to the top ten. The source is an adult in good health. The input for sequencing was peripheral blood, taken on day 0 of AZD1222 vaccination. This rearrangement joins TRBV4-1 to TRBJ1-5; D is uncertain. CDR3 protein: CASSHHDSNQPQHF. CDR3 sequence (DNA): TGCGCCAGCAGCCACCATGACAGCAATCAGCCCCAGCATTTT.